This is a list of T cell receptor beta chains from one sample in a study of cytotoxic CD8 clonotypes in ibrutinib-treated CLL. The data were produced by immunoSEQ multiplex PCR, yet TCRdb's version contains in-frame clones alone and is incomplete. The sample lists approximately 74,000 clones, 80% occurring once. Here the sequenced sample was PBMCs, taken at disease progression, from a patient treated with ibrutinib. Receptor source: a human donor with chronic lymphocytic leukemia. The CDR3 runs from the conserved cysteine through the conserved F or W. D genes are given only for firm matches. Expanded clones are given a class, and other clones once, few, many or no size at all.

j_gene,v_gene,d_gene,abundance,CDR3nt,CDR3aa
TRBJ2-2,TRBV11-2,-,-,TGTGCCAGCAGCTCCGGACATGGGGCGGGCACCGGGGAGCTGTTTTTT,CASSSGHGAGTGELFF
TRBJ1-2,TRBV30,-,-,TGTGCCTGGAGTGTACCTATAGGAATTAACTATGGCTACACCTTC,CAWSVPIGINYGYTF
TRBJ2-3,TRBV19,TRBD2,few,TGTGCCAGTAGTCAGGGCGGGAGGGAGACAGATACGCAGTATTTT,CASSQGGRETDTQYF
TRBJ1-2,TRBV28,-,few,TGTGCCAGCAGTTCCCCTCACCTGGGGAATGGCTACACCTTC,CASSSPHLGNGYTF
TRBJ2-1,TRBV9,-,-,TGTGCCAGCAGCCCTAGGAGCAGCCTAGCGCAGTTCTTC,CASSPRSSLAQFF
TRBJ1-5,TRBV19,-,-,TGTGCCAGTAGTATAACTATCAATCAGCCCCAGCATTTT,CASSITINQPQHF
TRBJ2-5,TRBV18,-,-,TGTGCCAGCTCCGAGAGACAGGTCGGGCAAGAGACCCAGTACTTC,CASSERQVGQETQYF
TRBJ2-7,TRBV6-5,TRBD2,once,TGTGCCAGCAGTTACGGGACTAGCGGGAGAGCGTACTTC,CASSYGTSGRAYF
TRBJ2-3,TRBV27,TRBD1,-,TGTGCCAGCGGGACAGGTATTACAGATACGCAGTATTTT,CASGTGITDTQYF
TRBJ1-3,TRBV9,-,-,TGTGCCAGCAGCGTAGTTAGCTCTGGAAACACCATATATTTT,CASSVVSSGNTIYF
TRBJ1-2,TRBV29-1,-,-,TGCAGCGTTGATCGGTCGAACAGGGATAACTATGGCTACACCTTC,CSVDRSNRDNYGYTF
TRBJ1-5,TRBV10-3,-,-,TGTGCCATCAGAGTGGGGGACAATCAGCCCCAGCATTTT,CAIRVGDNQPQHF
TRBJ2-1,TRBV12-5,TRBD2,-,TGTGCTAGTGGTAGGACTAGCGGAGGGGGGAACAATGAGCAGTTCTTC,CASGRTSGGGNNEQFF
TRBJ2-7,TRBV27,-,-,TGTGCCAGCAGTTTATACGAAAACAGGAACGAGCAGTACTTC,CASSLYENRNEQYF
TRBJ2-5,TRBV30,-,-,TGTGCCTGGAGTGGGACAGTGGAGACCCAGTACTTC,CAWSGTVETQYF
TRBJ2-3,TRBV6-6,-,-,TGTGCCAGCAGTTACTGGGGCAGGAGCACAGATACGCAGTATTTT,CASSYWGRSTDTQYF
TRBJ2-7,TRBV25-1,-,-,TGTGCCAGCAGTGAATTGGGGAACCGATCCTACGAGCAGTACTTC,CASSELGNRSYEQYF
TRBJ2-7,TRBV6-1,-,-,TGTGCCACCCCCCCGGGGGCAGCCTACGAGCAGTACTTC,CATPPGAAYEQYF
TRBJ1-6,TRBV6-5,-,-,TGTGCCAGCAGAGGGAGCTCCTATAATTCACCCCTCCACTTT,CASRGSSYNSPLHF
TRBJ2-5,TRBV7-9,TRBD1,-,TGTGCCAGCAGCTTGACAGGGGGAAGGGAGACCCAGTACTTC,CASSLTGGRETQYF
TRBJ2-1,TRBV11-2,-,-,TGTGCCAGCAAGGTCGGGGCCTACAATGAGCAGTTCTTC,CASKVGAYNEQFF
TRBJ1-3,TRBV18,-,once,TGTGCCAGCTCACCCCGGGGCGGCTCTGGAAACACCATATATTTT,CASSPRGGSGNTIYF
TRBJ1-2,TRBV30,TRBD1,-,TGTGCCTGGAGTGTAGGCCCGGGACAGGCTGTCGGTCATGGCTACACCTTC,CAWSVGPGQAVGHGYTF
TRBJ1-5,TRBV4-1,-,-,TGCGCCAGCAGCGAATCCGGGGCCGGGGGTCAGCCCCAGCATTTT,CASSESGAGGQPQHF
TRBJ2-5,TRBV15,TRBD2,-,TGTGCCACCAGCAAAGGACTAGCCGGGGAGACCCAGTACTTC,CATSKGLAGETQYF
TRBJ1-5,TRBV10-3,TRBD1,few,TGTGCCAGTACAGGGGGCGGCAATCAGCCCCAGCATTTT,CASTGGGNQPQHF
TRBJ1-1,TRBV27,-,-,TGTGCCAGCAGTTTATCCAGGGGAGGGGGTGAAGCTTTCTTT,CASSLSRGGGEAFF
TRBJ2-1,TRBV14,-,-,TGTGCCAGCAGCCAGGGACCATACAATGAGCAGTTCTTC,CASSQGPYNEQFF
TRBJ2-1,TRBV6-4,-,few,TGTGCCAGCAGTGACTCGGTTAATGAGCAGTTCTTC,CASSDSVNEQFF
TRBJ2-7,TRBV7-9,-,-,TGTGCCAGCAGCTGGTCTTCGGTATTGGAGCAGTACTTC,CASSWSSVLEQYF
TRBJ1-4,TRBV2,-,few,TGTGCCAGCCGCCGGGAAAAACTGTTTTTT,CASRREKLFF
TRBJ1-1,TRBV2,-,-,TGTGCCAGCAGTGTAGAAGGGGGAGACACTGAAGCTTTCTTT,CASSVEGGDTEAFF
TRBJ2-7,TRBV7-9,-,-,TGTGCCAGCAGCTTAGGGGGGATAGCGGGACAGGGCTACGAGCAGTACTTC,CASSLGGIAGQGYEQYF
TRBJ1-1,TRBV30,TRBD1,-,TGTGCCTGGATCTTCGGGACAGCGAACACTGAAGCTTTCTTT,CAWIFGTANTEAFF
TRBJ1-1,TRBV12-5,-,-,TGTGCTAGTGCCTTCGGGGGGAACACTGAAGCTTTCTTT,CASAFGGNTEAFF
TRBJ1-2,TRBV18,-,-,TGTGCCAGCTCACCACCCAGGGATGGCTACACCTTC,CASSPPRDGYTF
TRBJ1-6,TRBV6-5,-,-,TGTGCCAGCAGCCAAGGGAATCTGGGGTCACCCCTCCACTTT,CASSQGNLGSPLHF
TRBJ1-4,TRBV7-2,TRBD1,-,TGTGCCAGCAGCTTAGTGACAGGGGGTAATGAAAAACTGTTTTTT,CASSLVTGGNEKLFF
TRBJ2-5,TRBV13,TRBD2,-,TGTGCCAGCAGCTCGGCGAGCGGGGGCAGGTACCAAGAGACCCAGTACTTC,CASSSASGGRYQETQYF
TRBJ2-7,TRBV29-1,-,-,TGCAGCGTGGTAGCCTGGGTAGGTGAGCAGTACTTC,CSVVAWVGEQYF